This is a list of T cell receptor beta chains from one sample in a study of molecular identifiers for immune sequencing clone quantification. TCRdb fed the PCR reads into MiXCR, producing one record per CDR3 protein. The table shows 550,000 to 750,000 distinct CDR3 sequences, with nearly 20% occurring only once. The sequenced material came from naive CD8+ T cells from blood, with Jurkat cell RNA spiked in. The receptor set was obtained from a human donor in good health. Some libraries in this study had Jurkat cell RNA spiked in. Each CDR3 is given with its conserved first and last residue. A D gene is named only where the DNA matches it firmly. Rows may omit the clone size; those that give it use once, few, many or a size class.

>TRBD2|TRBJ2-7|many|TRBV28
TGTGCCAGCTCTGGCCCCCGGGCGGGAGGCGACTACGAGCAGTACTTC
CASSGPRAGGDYEQYF
>TRBD2|TRBJ2-2|-|TRBV4-3
TGCGCCAGCAGCCAAGATTCTAGCGGGACCACCGGGGAGCTGGTTTTT
CASSQDSSGTTGELVF
>-|TRBJ1-2|many|TRBV12-3/TRBV12-4
TGTGCCAGCAGTACCCAACGGACAGTTGCTAACTATGGCTACACCTTC
CASSTQRTVANYGYTF
>-|TRBJ2-5|many|TRBV6-2/TRBV6-3
TGTGCCAGCAGTTCGGACTGGGATGGAGAGACCCAGTACTTC
CASSSDWDGETQYF
>-|TRBJ2-7|few|TRBV30
TGTGCCTGGGTGGAGGGTCCCTACGAGCAGTACTTC
CAWVEGPYEQYF
>-|TRBJ1-1|-|TRBV29-1
TGCAGCGTTGGTGGTGGAGAGATGAACACTGAAGCTTTCTTT
CSVGGGEMNTEAFF
>-|TRBJ2-2|many|TRBV7-7
TGTGCCAGCACCCCAATGGCGGGGAGTAACACCGGGGAGCTGTTTTTT
CASTPMAGSNTGELFF
>-|TRBJ2-1|-|TRBV4-3
TGCGCCAGCAGCCAGAGGGAATACAATGAGCAGTTCTTC
CASSQREYNEQFF
>TRBD2|TRBJ2-7|many|TRBV4-3
TGCGCCAGCAGCCCTTATAGTGGGGGGGCCTACGAGCAGTACTTC
CASSPYSGGAYEQYF
>TRBD2|TRBJ2-7|-|TRBV6-2/TRBV6-3
TGTGCCAGCAGTTACACCGAAACCCACCTAGCGGGGGTGACCTACGAGCAGTACTTC
CASSYTETHLAGVTYEQYF
>-|TRBJ1-1|many|TRBV4-3
TGCGCCAGCAGCCAAGGATCCGCCGGCAGAGAGTACACTGAAGCTTTCTTT
CASSQGSAGREYTEAFF
>-|TRBJ2-1|-|TRBV9
TGTGCCAGCAGCGTAGACTTGAGCTCCTACAATGAGCAGTTCTTC
CASSVDLSSYNEQFF
>-|TRBJ2-4|many|TRBV7-9
TGTGCCAGCAGCTCGCTGGAAAACATTCAGTACTTC
CASSSLENIQYF
>-|TRBJ1-5|many|TRBV7-2
TGTGCCAGCAGCTTAGATGGCAGGCTTGGACAGCCCCAGCATTTT
CASSLDGRLGQPQHF
>TRBD2|TRBJ2-2|-|TRBV7-9
TGTGCCAGCAGCTTGGGACTAGCGGGGGCCCCAGCCCCCGAGCTGTCTTTT
CASSLGLAGAPAPELSF
>TRBD1|TRBJ2-7|many|TRBV7-9
TGTGCCAGCAGCCCGACAGGGACCTCCTACGAGCAGTACTTC
CASSPTGTSYEQYF
>TRBD2|TRBJ2-2|many|TRBV20-1
TGCAGTCGTCAGCGGGAGAACACCGGGGAGCTGTTTTTT
CSRQRENTGELFF
>-|TRBJ1-5|many|TRBV6-5
TGTGCCAGTCGGGGGCATAGCAATCAGCCCCAGCATTTT
CASRGHSNQPQHF
>-|TRBJ1-1|many|TRBV28
TGTGCCAGCAGTTTATACCCGACAGGCTCGAACACTGAAGCTTTCTTT
CASSLYPTGSNTEAFF
>-|TRBJ1-1|-|TRBV7-6
TGTGCCAGCAGCTTGGGGTTGAACACTGAAGCTTCCTTT
CASSLGLNTEASF
>-|TRBJ1-4|many|TRBV7-8
TGTGCCAGCAGCTTACGGGCCTCACCAACTAATGAAAAACTGTTTTTT
CASSLRASPTNEKLFF
>TRBD2|TRBJ2-7|many|TRBV28
TGTGCCAGCAGCCTGATATTAGCGGGAGGTGAGCAGTACTTC
CASSLILAGGEQYF